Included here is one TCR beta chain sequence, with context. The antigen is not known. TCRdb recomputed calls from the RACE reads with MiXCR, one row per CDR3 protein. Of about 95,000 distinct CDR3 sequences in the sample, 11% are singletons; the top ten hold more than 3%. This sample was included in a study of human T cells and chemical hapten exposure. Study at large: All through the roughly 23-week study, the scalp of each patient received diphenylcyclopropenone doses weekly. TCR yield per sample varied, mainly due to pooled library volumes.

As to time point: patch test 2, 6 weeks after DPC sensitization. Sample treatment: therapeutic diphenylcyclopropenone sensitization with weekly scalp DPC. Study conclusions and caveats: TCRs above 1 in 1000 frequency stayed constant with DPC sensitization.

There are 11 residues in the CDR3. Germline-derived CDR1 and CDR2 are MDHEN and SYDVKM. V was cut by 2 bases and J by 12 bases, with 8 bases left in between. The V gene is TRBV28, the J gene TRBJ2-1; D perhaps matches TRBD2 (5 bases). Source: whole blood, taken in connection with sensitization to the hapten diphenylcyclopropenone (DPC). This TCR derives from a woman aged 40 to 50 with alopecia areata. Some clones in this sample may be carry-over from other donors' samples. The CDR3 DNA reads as TGTGCCAGCAGTTTAGCTCGGGGGCAGTTCTTC. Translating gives CASSLARGQFF.